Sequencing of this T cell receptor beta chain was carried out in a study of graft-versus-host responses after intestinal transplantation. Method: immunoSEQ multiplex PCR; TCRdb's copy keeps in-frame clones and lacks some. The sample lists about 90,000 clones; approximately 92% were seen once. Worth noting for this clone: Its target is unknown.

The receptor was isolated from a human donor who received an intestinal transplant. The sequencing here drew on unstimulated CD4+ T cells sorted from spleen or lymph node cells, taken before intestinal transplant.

The CDR3 sequence is CASSQDGDNQPQHF. The CDR3 DNA sequence: TGTGCCAGCAGCCAAGATGGGGACAATCAGCCCCAGCATTTT. The chain employs TRBV4-2 and TRBJ1-5, with unresolved D. The germline CDR1 and CDR2 sequences are LGHNA and YNFKEQ. V lost 0 bases and J lost 3, with 6 bases in between. The CDR3 loop spans 14 amino acids.